Below, one T cell receptor (beta chain) is given with its context. The antigen it recognizes is unknown. Nothing much larger sits one base from this clone, and base qualities are not available. V is shortened by 5 bases, J by 2 bases, and the region joining them spans 9 bases. CDR1 and CDR2, per the germline V gene (reference sequence), are MNHEY and SMNVEV. The CDR3 holds 13 amino acids from the cysteine to the phenylalanine. Only the CDR3 part of the read is kept: 39 bases, read in frame from the first base. This specimen belongs to a study of T cell responses to AZD1222 COVID-19 vaccine (dated by TCRdb to the early 2020s). In the study overall: Because spike-specific TCR depth and breadth did not differ between the two schedules, AZD1222 recipients who got a second dose at roughly 4 weeks were pooled with those who got a second dose at roughly 12 weeks. A total of about 230 trial participants underwent TCR sequencing, of whom 200 to 220 received two doses of AZD1222 and about 25 received two doses of the MenACWY control vaccine. Enrollment into the trials was organized by age into subgroups of 18-55, 56-69 and 70-plus years, and those subgroups contained about 150, 27 and 61 TCR-sequenced participants, respectively.

The CDR3 regions of human TCRbeta chains were analyzed by immunosequencing. The original methods were these. TCRs in the repertoires were matched against a reference library of SARS-CoV-2-specific TCRs that had been generated with the MIRA antigen-specificity platform. Breadth was defined as the fraction of unique TCRs that were SARS-CoV-2-associated. Depth was defined as the fraction of total T cells that were SARS-CoV-2-associated. Using the MIRA data, each spike-specific TCR was assigned both to the spike region to which the TCR was reactive and to a CD4 or CD8 class. Log10-transformed breadth and depth values were compared by one-way ANOVA with Sidak's multiple comparisons tests. Imported from immuneACCESS, the table was reduced by TCRdb to in-frame sequences with V and J called. These copies leave out some clones; in studies compared against another copy, an unresolved V gene accounts for under half, and the cause of the remainder is not known. For V, J and clone size, that table is used; D and trimming come from the DNA. For this sample the table gives about 130,000 clones, of which 85% to 90% were detected only once. The top ten hold under 25% of the sample.

The sample's time point, from its label and the paper: baseline before first vaccination. The vaccinee samples were drawn from two UK trials, COV001 and COV002, one of which was a single-blind randomized controlled phase 2/3 trial testing AZD1222 (ChAdOx1 nCoV-19) in healthy adults. For TCRbeta chain sequencing, PBMC samples from trial participants were taken at day 0 and at day 28 after the second dose. What the study reported, not specific to this receptor: Because no samples from the day 14 peak response were available, repertoires could be characterized only after the peak T cell response. Most participants were white British and females outnumbered males, and the authors suggested that clonal diversity may have been underestimated. Reportedly, almost half of the unique spike-specific TCRs recognized epitopes lying outside the regions that are mutated in the B.1.351 and B.1.1.7 variants. Conclusions about previously exposed vaccinees are limited because only five to seven AZD1222 recipients were SARS-CoV-2 seropositive at baseline. Spike-specific TCR breadth and depth rose significantly after two AZD1222 doses compared with day 0 and with MenACWY recipients. The 56-69-year group was small, and its depth increase did not reach significance, likely because of low power. CD4 TCRs associated with the vaccine covered the entire spike protein, and the dominant responses were in regions 160-218 and 743-854.

This material consisted of peripheral blood, taken on day 0 of AZD1222 vaccination. This TCR came from an adult in good health. The V gene is TRBV27 and the J gene is TRBJ2-5; the D gene is possibly TRBD2, with 5 bases matching. The CDR3 protein is CASSIRGQETQYF. The nucleotide sequence reads as follows: TGTGCCAGCAGTATTCGGGGACAAGAGACCCAGTACTTC.